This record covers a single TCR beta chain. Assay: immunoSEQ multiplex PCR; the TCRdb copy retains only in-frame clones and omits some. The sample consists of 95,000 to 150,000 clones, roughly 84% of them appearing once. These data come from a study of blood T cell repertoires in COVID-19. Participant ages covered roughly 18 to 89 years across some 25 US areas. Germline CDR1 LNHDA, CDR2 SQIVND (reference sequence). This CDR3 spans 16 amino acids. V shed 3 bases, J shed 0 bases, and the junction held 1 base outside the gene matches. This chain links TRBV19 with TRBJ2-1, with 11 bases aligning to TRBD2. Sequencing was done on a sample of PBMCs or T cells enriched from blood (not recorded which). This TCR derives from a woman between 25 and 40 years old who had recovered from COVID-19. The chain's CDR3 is CASSIGLAGSYNEQFF. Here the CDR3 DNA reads TGTGCCAGTAGTATCGGACTAGCGGGCTCCTACAATGAGCAGTTCTTC.